This T cell receptor (beta chain) derives from a study of beta chain features in type 1 diabetes (dated by TCRdb to 2017 to 2018). The study in broad terms: No differences in mean age, gender distribution, total cell number or subset yield were found between patients and healthy donors. The study compared the TCRB repertoires of sorted circulating CD4+ T cell subsets in recently diagnosed type 1 diabetes patients with those in matched healthy donors. Regulatory and stem cell-like memory subsets were obtained from only 8 patients and roughly 8 healthy donors, while naive and central memory subsets were obtained from all 30 or so donors. A total of some 100,000,000 sorted cells were examined across all samples, and a strong correlation was observed between cell number per subset and RNA yield. Summary of the overall study and its limitations: A moderate but significant shortening of TCRB CDR3 length was observed in type 1 diabetes patients in all four CD4+ subsets. The naive, central memory and regulatory TCRB repertoires appeared to resemble one another more closely among patients than among healthy donors. Only small numbers of individuals were included in the HLA sub-analyses, which left unresolved whether HLA type had any influence on TCRB rearrangement. At VDJ recombination sites, patients with type 1 diabetes made fewer insertions and deleted more nucleotides, a pattern implying thymic rearrangement abnormalities. Because cDNA was sequenced instead of genomic DNA, highly expressing activated cells could be over-represented, though the groups showed no difference in activation or CD3 levels. Shorter templates might have been favored by PCR, but patient and control samples were amplified and corrected together, so both groups would have been affected equally by any skew.

Notes on this clone: Its antigen is still unknown. Nothing much larger sits one base from this clone, and base qualities are not available.

Each donor gave one peripheral blood draw, approximately 0.11 L on average, collected into heparinised tubes. Naive, central memory, regulatory and stem cell-like memory CD4+ T cells were sorted on a BD FACSAria II using a panel including CD45RO, CCR7, CD25, CD127, CD95 and CD27. All sorted populations exceeded 95% purity. PBMCs were isolated immediately by Lymphoprep density gradient centrifugation and stained directly without culture. So that batch effects would be minimized, each experiment stained and sorted samples in pairs, pairing one healthy donor with one patient. The entire amount of isolated RNA was reverse transcribed using the High Capacity cDNA Reverse Transcription Kit, so the sequenced TCRB transcripts were expressed ones. Deep immunoSEQ sequencing was performed on naive, central memory and regulatory T cell samples, with an average of roughly 3.6 million total reads per sample. Sorted cells were lysed in RLT buffer and RNA was extracted with DNase-treated RNeasy Micro or Mini kits, depending on cell number. To prevent cross-contamination, each cell subset was processed individually, whereas patient and healthy donor samples were processed jointly. The immunoSEQ multiplex PCR was used to amplify TCRB sequences from cDNA, yielding 87-bp fragments that span the CDR3 region. Amplicons were sequenced on the Illumina HiSeq platform. Under the source paper's analysis protocol: PCR bias was corrected computationally using synthetic template baselines, and reads within Hamming distance 2 were collapsed, with unmergeable singletons discarded. Reads were aligned against IMGT so that V, D and J genes, CDR3 length and insertions or deletions at six rearrangement sites could be assigned. Within each subset, clonotype counts were normalized to sorted cell number, and only after that were true diversity and Gini coefficients computed with the tcR R package. Repertoire sharing was quantified using the overlap coefficient calculated on TCRB nucleotide sequences. As a proxy for the pre-selection repertoire, out-of-frame TCRB sequences from naive cells were analyzed. TCRdb holds this immuneACCESS table with in-frame rearrangements only. Some clones are missing; in checked studies, unresolved V genes explain under half, and the rest has no known cause. The DNA was the basis for D and trimming; V, J and clone size are from that table. The sample table shows roughly 700,000 clones, and about an eighth are seen once. 0.022% of the sample belongs to the ten largest clones.

V is clipped by 2 bases and J by 3 bases, and the sequence between their germline boundaries is 21 bases long. From a lookup of the germline V gene, CDR1 and CDR2 are SQVTM and ANQGSEA. The CDR3 goes from the cysteine to the phenylalanine over 17 residues. Just the 51-base CDR3 DNA is kept, in frame starting at base 1. The sequencing sample was made of naive CD4+ T cells from blood. The sample's cell subset or site label, in plain terms: true naive CD4+ T cells. The rearranged segments are TRBV29-1 and TRBJ2-3; matching of 6 bases hints at TRBD2 as the D gene. This clonotype originated in a man between 18 and 29 years old with type 1 diabetes. The encoded CDR3 is CSVEPLGTGLTTDTQYF. At the DNA level, the sequence is TGCAGCGTTGAACCCCTCGGGACGGGACTGACTACAGATACGCAGTATTTT.